A selection of T cell receptor beta chains follows, all from one sample in a study of blood T cell repertoires in COVID-19. TCRdb keeps only in-frame clones here, not all; method: immunoSEQ multiplex PCR. Here the sample spans under 200,000 clones, around 80% being singletons. Sequencing was done on a sample of peripheral blood. The receptor source for this set is a man between 65 and 85 years old with active or convalescent COVID-19. Both conserved end residues are trimmed from each CDR3.

v_call cdr3_aa
TRBV5-6 ASSLSWGGNSPLH
TRBV7-2 ASSRSAGTGNTIY
TRBV11-2 ASSLERVGSEQF
TRBV5-5 ASSFRPGGGAQH
TRBV29-1 SVGAGTGNTIY
TRBV7-9 ASSLVGGTVGEQY
TRBV6-5 ASSYSWGLYNEQF
TRBV9 ASSETGGQAF
TRBV9 ASSVAGAGGYNEQF
TRBV6-1 ASRSGTGAYEQY
TRBV6-5 ASSRDRGGNQPQH
TRBV7-8 ASSSPGLNYEQY
TRBV5-1 ASSLNLPGQGAAF
TRBV12-2 ASRLPTGGYT
TRBV2 ASSADRGFSYEQY
TRBV19 ASSSGGASYEQY
TRBV7-2 ASSFRASNQPQH
TRBV28 ASSSPGQGIKNIQY
TRBV7-9 ASSEDSGRETQY
TRBV28 ASTTPGQGGYT
TRBV2 ASRAGGGQF
TRBV19 ASSIRPGLHSNQPQH
TRBV6-5 ASSYSNRGTEAF
TRBV7-2 ASSFGGNTDTQY
TRBV5-6 ASSLGEGGRVF
TRBV18 ASSPNRESSGANVLT
TRBV3-1/TRBV3-2 ATGSESYEQY
TRBV23-1 ASSQSTGYTDTQY
TRBV7-8 ASSLERRARGGPMVRQY
TRBV5-5 ASSTAGTGGTDTQY
TRBV28 ASSSSQENEKLF
TRBV18 ASSPPTGGAGSYNEQF
TRBV19 ASMRQGARRNYGYT
TRBV6-4 ASSDYTGGASQPQH
TRBV25-1 ASSEWDRAEAF
TRBV4-1 ASSPTDRGGRTEAF
TRBV7-2 ASSIQSARGEQY